This TCR beta chain was profiled in a study of T cells in Graves' hyperthyroidism and ophthalmopathy. This clonotype was observed many times. Researchers amplified the TCR beta CDR3 regions from RNA transcripts. RT-PCR in the first round (using the HTBI primer set) targeted the TCR CDR3. TCRdb reanalysed the multiplex PCR reads using MiXCR and keeps one entry per CDR3 protein. This sample carries 600,000 or so distinct CDR3 sequences, about 15% of them seen once, and the ten largest clones take approximately 13%. Germline V lookup: CDR1 SNHLY, CDR2 FYNNEI. The CDR3 runs to 13 residues. The V end was cut by 6 bases, the J end by 5 bases, with 11 bases between.

The chain couples TRBV2 to TRBJ1-3, with D possibly being TRBD1 (6 bases). Specimen: blood. The TCR was taken from a woman in her forties or fifties with Graves' ophthalmopathy. CDR3 loop: CASSQTGRNTIYF. The CDR3 DNA follows: TGTGCCAGCAGCCAGACAGGAAGAAACACCATATATTTT.